These 9 T cell receptor beta chains came from one sample sequenced in a study of identical twins. Via MiXCR, TCRdb re-called the 5' RACE reads, giving one row per CDR3 protein. This table holds about 340,000 distinct CDR3 sequences, approximately 13% found once. This same sample was also taken into another study, of yellow fever vaccine responses in identical twins.

The sample was CD8+ T cells sorted from blood. The source is a woman aged 18 to 35 in good health.

This clonotype was found many times. The chain joins TRBV28 to TRBJ2-5, with D perhaps matching TRBD2 (6 bases). The CDR3 extends over 13 amino acids. Germline loops: CDR1 MDHEN, CDR2 SYDVKM. Between the trimmed V and J ends, which lost 2 bases and 5 bases, there was a span of 9 bases. The DNA of the CDR3 is TGTGCCAGCAGTTTAGACGGGAGTGAGACCCAGTACTTC. Translated, it gives CASSLDGSETQYF.

Many counts were recorded for this clonotype. The V gene is TRBV29-1, the J gene TRBJ2-1, with 9 nucleotides matching TRBD2. This CDR3 has 17 residues. The trim removed 3 bases at V and 3 bases at J, leaving 12 bases unmatched. The V gene's germline CDR1 is SQVTM and CDR2 ANQGSEA. CDR3 DNA sequence: TGCAGCGTTGAGCTCCGGCGCGGGAGGGTAATCTACAATGAGCAGTTCTTC. Encoded protein: CSVELRRGRVIYNEQFF.

The rearrangement uses TRBV28 and TRBJ1-2, with 11 bases fitting TRBD1. Per the germline V gene, CDR1 is MDHEN and CDR2 is SYDVKM. The CDR3 extends over 13 amino acids. Trimming cost V 5 bases and J 7 bases; bases outside gene matches: 3. CDR3 protein: CASSQDRGPGYTF. The DNA for the CDR3 is TGTGCCAGCAGTCAGGACAGGGGGCCTGGCTACACCTTC.

The chain is built from TRBV20-1 and TRBJ2-3, with a possible D match to TRBD2 (5 bases). Deletions cut 0 bases from V and 2 bases from J, with 18 bases between. In germline, CDR1 is DFQATT, CDR2 SNEGSKA (reference sequence). The length of the CDR3 is 17 residues. CDR3 sequence: CSARDLEGGPTTDTQYF. Written as DNA, the CDR3 is TGCAGTGCTAGAGATCTTGAGGGCGGTCCTACCACAGATACGCAGTATTTT.

This clonotype was recorded at least ten times. The chain has TRBV29-1 and TRBJ2-1; no firm D call. CDR3 length equals 12 residues. Trimming cost V 3 bases and J 2 bases, with 5 bases left between them. CDR1 and CDR2 from the germline V gene are SQVTM and ANQGSEA. DNA for the CDR3: TGCAGCGTTGAGCTAGCCTACAATGAGCAGTTCTTC. Protein sequence: CSVELAYNEQFF.

This clonotype was counted only a few times. This CDR3 is CASSQESLADSTDTQYF. The CDR3 DNA follows: TGTGCCAGCAGCCAAGAGAGCCTAGCGGATAGCACAGATACGCAGTATTTT. The rearrangement uses TRBV4-2 and TRBJ2-3, with 7 bases matching TRBD2. Losses at the gene ends were 0 bases for V and 0 bases for J; bases not matched to a gene: 6. The CDR3 loop spans 17 amino acids. The germline V gene encodes CDR1 LGHNA and CDR2 YNFKEQ.

This chain connects TRBV29-1 to TRBJ1-2; D is unresolved. This CDR3 region has 15 residues. The V gene's germline CDR1 is SQVTM and CDR2 ANQGSEA. Trimming pared 3 bases from V and 0 bases from J, leaving 14 bases between. CDR3 residues: CSVDTTDKPNYGYTF. DNA of the CDR3: TGCAGCGTTGATACAACAGACAAACCTAACTATGGCTACACCTTC.

The chain combines TRBV7-6 with TRBJ2-5; the D gene could be TRBD1 or TRBD2 (5 bases each). The germline gives CDR1 SGHVS, CDR2 FNYEAQ. The CDR3 sequence is 13 residues long. V was cut by 5 bases and J by 5 bases, with 12 bases left in between. The CDR3 sequence is CASSAYGDETQYF. For the CDR3, the DNA is TGTGCCAGCAGCGCGTATGGGGACGAGACCCAGTACTTC.

The rearrangement links TRBV29-1 to TRBJ1-1; 9 positions agree with TRBD1. With V trimmed by 6 bases and J by 4 bases, 9 bases remained unmatched. CDR1 SQVTM and CDR2 ANQGSEA come from the germline V gene. CDR3 length: 14 residues. CDR3 residues: CSVRTGEDSTEAFF. CDR3 sequence (DNA): TGCAGCGTCCGGACAGGGGAAGACAGCACTGAAGCTTTCTTT. Together with reference TRBV29-1 and TRBJ1-1, the CDR3 gives the full variable domain: SAVISQKPSRDICQRGTSLTIQCQVDSQVTMMFWYRQQPGQSLTLIATANQGSEATYESGFVIDKFPISRPNLTFSTLTVSNMSPEDSSIYLCSVRTGEDSTEAFFGQGTRLTVV.